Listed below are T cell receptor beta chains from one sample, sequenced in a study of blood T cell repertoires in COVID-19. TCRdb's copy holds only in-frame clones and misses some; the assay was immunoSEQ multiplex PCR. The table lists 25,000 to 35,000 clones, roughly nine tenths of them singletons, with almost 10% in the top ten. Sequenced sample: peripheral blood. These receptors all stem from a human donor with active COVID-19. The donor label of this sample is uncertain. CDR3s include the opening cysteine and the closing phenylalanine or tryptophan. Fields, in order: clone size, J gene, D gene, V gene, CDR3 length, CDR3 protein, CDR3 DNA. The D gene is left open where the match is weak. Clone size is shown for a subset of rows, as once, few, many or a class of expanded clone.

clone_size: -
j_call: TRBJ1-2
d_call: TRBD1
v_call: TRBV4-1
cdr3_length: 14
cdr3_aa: CASSSDRVLYGYTF
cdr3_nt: TGCGCCAGCAGCTCGGACAGGGTTCTTTATGGCTACACCTTC

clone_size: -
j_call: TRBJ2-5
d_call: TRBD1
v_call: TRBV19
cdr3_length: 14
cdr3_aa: CASSPQGPEETQYF
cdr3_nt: TGTGCCAGTAGTCCACAGGGGCCGGAAGAGACCCAGTACTTC

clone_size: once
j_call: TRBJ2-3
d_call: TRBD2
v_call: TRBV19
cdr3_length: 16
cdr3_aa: CASSIDPGGSTDTQYF
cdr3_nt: TGTGCCAGTAGTATAGACCCGGGGGGAAGTACAGATACGCAGTATTTT

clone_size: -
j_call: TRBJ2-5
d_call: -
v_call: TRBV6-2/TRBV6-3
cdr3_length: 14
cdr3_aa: CASSYSGNPGAQYF
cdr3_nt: TGTGCCAGCAGTTACTCGGGCAATCCGGGGGCCCAGTACTTC

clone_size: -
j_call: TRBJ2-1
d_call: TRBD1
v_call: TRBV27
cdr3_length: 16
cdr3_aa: CASSLKTGGSYNEQFF
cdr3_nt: TGTGCCAGCAGCCTGAAGACAGGGGGCTCCTACAATGAGCAGTTCTTC

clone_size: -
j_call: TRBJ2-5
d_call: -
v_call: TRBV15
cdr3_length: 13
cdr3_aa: CATSFGVQETQYF
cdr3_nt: TGTGCCACCAGCTTCGGGGTTCAAGAGACCCAGTACTTC

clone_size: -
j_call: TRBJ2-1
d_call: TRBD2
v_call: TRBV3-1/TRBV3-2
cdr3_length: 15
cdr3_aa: CASSQLFGLENEQFF
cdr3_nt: TGTGCCAGCAGCCAGCTATTTGGACTAGAGAATGAGCAGTTCTTC

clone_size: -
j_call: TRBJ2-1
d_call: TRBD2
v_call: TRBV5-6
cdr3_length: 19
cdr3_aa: CASSLAGTSGSRGYNEQFF
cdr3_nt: TGTGCCAGCAGCTTGGCCGGGACTAGCGGGAGTCGGGGCTACAATGAGCAGTTCTTC

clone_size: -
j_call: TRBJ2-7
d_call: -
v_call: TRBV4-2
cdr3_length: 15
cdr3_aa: CASSQGRGGPYEQYF
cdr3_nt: TGTGCCAGCAGCCAAGGGCGGGGCGGCCCCTACGAGCAGTACTTC

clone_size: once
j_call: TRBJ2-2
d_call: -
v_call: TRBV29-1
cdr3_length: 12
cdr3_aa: CSVAGSGGELFF
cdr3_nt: TGCAGCGTTGCGGGGTCCGGAGGGGAGCTGTTTTTT

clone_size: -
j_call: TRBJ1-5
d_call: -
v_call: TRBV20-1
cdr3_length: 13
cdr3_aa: CSASHKGGQPQHF
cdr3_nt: TGCAGTGCTAGTCATAAAGGGGGACAGCCCCAGCATTTT

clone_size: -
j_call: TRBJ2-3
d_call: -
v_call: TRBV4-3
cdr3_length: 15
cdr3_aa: CASSQEPLAANTQYF
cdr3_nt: TGCGCCAGCAGCCAAGAACCCTTAGCGGCAAATACGCAGTATTTT

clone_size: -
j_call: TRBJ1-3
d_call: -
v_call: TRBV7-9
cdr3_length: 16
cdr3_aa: CASSLPFGSSGNTIYF
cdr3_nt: TGTGCCAGCAGCTTACCTTTCGGGAGCTCTGGAAACACCATATATTTT

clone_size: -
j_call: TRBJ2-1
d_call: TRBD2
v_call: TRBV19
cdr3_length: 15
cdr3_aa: CASNPGLAGSPEQFF
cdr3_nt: TGTGCCAGTAACCCCGGACTAGCGGGAAGTCCTGAGCAGTTCTTC

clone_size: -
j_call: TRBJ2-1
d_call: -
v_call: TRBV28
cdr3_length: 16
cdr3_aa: CASSLPGSGSYNEQFF
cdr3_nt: TGTGCCAGCAGTTTACCCGGGAGCGGGTCCTACAATGAGCAGTTCTTC

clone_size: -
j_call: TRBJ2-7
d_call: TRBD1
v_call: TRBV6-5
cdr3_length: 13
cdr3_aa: CATGQGSSYEQYF
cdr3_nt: TGTGCAACGGGACAGGGGAGCTCCTACGAGCAGTACTTC